This paragraph covers one T cell receptor (beta chain) sequence. Which antigen it targets is not known. Base qualities were left out, and no much larger clone turns up one base away. CDR1 and CDR2 are drawn from the germline V gene: SGHVS, FQNEAQ. The CDR3 measures 17 amino acids from cysteine to phenylalanine. The entry retains the CDR3 DNA only, 51 bases that are in frame from base 1. V and J are trimmed by 5 bases and 7 bases, and the gene matches miss 15 bases of the junction. Patients with hyperthyroidism were aged 18 to 65 years, had been newly diagnosed, and had a disease duration of less than 2 months. Patients with other autoimmune diseases, uncontrolled infections, pregnancy or lactation were excluded from the study. Diagnosis was based on clinical symptoms, serum thyroxine, TRAb, thyroid ultrasound and orbital computed tomography. Trizol reagent was used to extract the total RNA, and its quality was then checked on an Agilent 2100 Bioanalyzer.

This entry comes from a study of Graves' ophthalmopathy and Graves' hyperthyroidism (dated by TCRdb to between 2018 and 2020). The study in broad terms: Hyperthyroidism was defined as stable when no progression to ophthalmopathy occurred within 18 months of follow-up. The independent validation cohort included under 20 hyperthyroidism patients plus 17 patients who later progressed from hyperthyroidism to ophthalmopathy. In roughly six hyperthyroidism patients, the T-cell repertoires found in thyroid tissue were compared with those found in blood. In total, 120 to 150 blood samples were TCR-sequenced: 40 to 45 ophthalmopathy, under 80 hyperthyroidism and about 17 hyperthyroidism-to-ophthalmopathy patients. Following sampling, methimazole starting at 30 mg daily was administered to hyperthyroidism patients, and high-dose intravenous methylprednisolone was administered to ophthalmopathy patients. To tell Graves' ophthalmopathy apart from Graves' hyperthyroidism, and to predict which patients would progress to ophthalmopathy, the study relied on TCR beta repertoire signatures. To explore V-J signatures that separate ophthalmopathy from hyperthyroidism, a discovery set of about a hundred patients was enrolled, consisting of 43 with ophthalmopathy and some 59 with stable hyperthyroidism.

Overall study outcomes, separate from this receptor: In cross-validation, the 13-signature model distinguished ophthalmopathy from stable hyperthyroidism with approximately 88% sensitivity and around 81% specificity, and in the test set the corresponding values were approximately 80% and 75%. Most expanded thyroid clonotypes with frequency above 0.001 were also detected in blood, suggesting blood repertoires may reflect the thyroid immune response. In validation, the model predicted ophthalmopathy progression with 55% to 71% sensitivity and 72% to 80% specificity; around twelve predicted patients were CT-confirmed with GO in a median of approximately 6.2 months. Sample size was not statistically predetermined, and group allocation was not concealed from the investigators.

TCR beta CDR3 regions were amplified from RNA transcripts for repertoire sequencing. A first-round RT-PCR used HTBI primers with the Qiagen OneStep RT-PCR kit, followed by a second-round multiplex PCR, size selection and purification. Libraries were sequenced on an Illumina HiSeq2000 using paired-end 100 bp reads. In the original analysis: SOAPnuke was used to process the reads, removing any read that contained adapters or uncalled bases, had a mean Phred below 15, or lacked an exact match to the constant primer or identifier. COPE v1.2.5 was used to merge the high-quality paired reads. Each unique nucleotide sequence was defined as a clonotype, and clonotypes were aligned to IMGT TRB V, D and J references with MiTCR v1.1. Analysis was restricted to V-J combinations with a frequency above 0.0001, which covered 99.2% of repertoires. For each V-J combination, a TCR clonal expansion and chaos score was defined as F50 clonal expansion divided by the chaos observed in the TCRdist matrix. Features were reduced by Welch's t-statistics and random forest to over ten V-J combinations, which fed a naive Bayes classifier. Thyroid-blood repertoire similarity was quantified with the Morisita-Horn index. TCRdb's own reprocessing of the public reads used fastp at Q25 and MiXCR and kept productive beta chains. Every CDR3 protein is listed once, alongside the most common genes and DNA of its rows. TCRdb, rather than the study authors, made the V and J calls. Here the sample has over a million distinct CDR3 sequences; 35% to 40% occur a single time. Roughly 10% of the sample comes from the top ten.

The sequence came from an adult man with Graves' hyperthyroidism. Sequenced input: peripheral blood or thyroid tissue (not recorded which). The chain was built from TRBV7-8 and TRBJ2-2, and TRBD1 aligns with 8 junction nucleotides. The CDR3 protein sequence reads: CASSRAIGQGSRGELFF. The nucleotides read TGTGCCAGCAGCCGCGCCATTGGACAGGGCAGTCGCGGGGAGCTGTTTTTT.